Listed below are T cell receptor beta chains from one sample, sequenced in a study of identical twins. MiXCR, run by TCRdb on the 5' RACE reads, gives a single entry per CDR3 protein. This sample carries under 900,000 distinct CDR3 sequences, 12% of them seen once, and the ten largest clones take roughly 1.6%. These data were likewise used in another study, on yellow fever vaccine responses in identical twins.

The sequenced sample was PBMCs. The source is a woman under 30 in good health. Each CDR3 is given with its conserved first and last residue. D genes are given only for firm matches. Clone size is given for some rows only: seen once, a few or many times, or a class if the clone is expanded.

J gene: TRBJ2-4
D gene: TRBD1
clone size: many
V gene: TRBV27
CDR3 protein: CASSPSPARGLAKNIQYF
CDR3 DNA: TGTGCCAGCAGCCCCTCCCCGGCCAGGGGGCTAGCCAAAAACATTCAGTACTTC

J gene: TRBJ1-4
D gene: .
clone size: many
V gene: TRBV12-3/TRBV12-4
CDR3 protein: CASRNTQSLFF
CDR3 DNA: TGTGCCAGCAGAAACACTCAATCGCTGTTTTTT

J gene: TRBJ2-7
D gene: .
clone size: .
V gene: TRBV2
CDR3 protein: CASSEGPAAYEQYF
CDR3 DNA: TGTGCCAGCAGTGAAGGCCCAGCGGCCTACGAGCAGTACTTC

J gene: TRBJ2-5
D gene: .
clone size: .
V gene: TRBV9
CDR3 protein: CASSGGVYQETQYF
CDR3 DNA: TGTGCCAGCAGCGGAGGAGTGTACCAAGAGACCCAGTACTTC

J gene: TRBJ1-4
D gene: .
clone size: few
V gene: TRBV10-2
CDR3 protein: CASQAGSPNEKLFF
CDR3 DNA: TGCGCCAGTCAAGCAGGGAGTCCTAATGAAAAACTGTTTTTT

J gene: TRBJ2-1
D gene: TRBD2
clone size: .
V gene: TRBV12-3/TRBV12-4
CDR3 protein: CASTKSAGGLGNEQFF
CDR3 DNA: TGTGCCAGCACCAAATCAGCGGGGGGGCTGGGGAATGAGCAGTTCTTC

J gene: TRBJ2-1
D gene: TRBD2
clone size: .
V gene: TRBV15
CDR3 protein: CATSRDSGRWDSYNEQFF
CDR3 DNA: TGTGCCACCAGCAGAGATAGCGGGAGGTGGGACTCCTACAATGAGCAGTTCTTC

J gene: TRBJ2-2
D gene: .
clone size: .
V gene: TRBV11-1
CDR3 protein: CASSLVVGLAKANTGELFF
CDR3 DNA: TGTGCCAGCAGCTTAGTTGTCGGCCTAGCGAAAGCGAACACCGGGGAGCTGTTTTTT

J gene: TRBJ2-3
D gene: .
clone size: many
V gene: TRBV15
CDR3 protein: CATSRDVLGRTDTQYF
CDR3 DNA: TGTGCCACCAGCAGAGATGTATTAGGGCGCACAGATACGCAGTATTTT

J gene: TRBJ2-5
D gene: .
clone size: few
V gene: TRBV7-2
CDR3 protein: CASIPSQGRETQYF
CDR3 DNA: TGTGCCAGCATCCCCTCTCAGGGGCGGGAGACCCAGTACTTC

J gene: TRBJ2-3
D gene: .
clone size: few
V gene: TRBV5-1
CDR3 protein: CASSPVGTSTDTQYF
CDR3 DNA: TGCGCCAGCAGCCCAGTCGGGACTAGCACAGATACGCAGTATTTT

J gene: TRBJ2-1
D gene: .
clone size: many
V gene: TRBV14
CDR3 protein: CASRRSGAVYNEQFF
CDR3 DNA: TGTGCCAGCAGGCGATCGGGGGCTGTCTACAATGAGCAGTTCTTC

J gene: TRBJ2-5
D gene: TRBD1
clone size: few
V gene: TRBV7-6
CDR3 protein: CASSQQGYIPQETQYF
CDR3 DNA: TGTGCCAGCAGCCAACAGGGGTACATCCCTCAAGAGACCCAGTACTTC

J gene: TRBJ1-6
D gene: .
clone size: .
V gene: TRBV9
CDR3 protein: CASSVATGNSPLHF
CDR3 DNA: TGTGCCAGCAGCGTAGCAACAGGCAATTCACCCCTCCACTTT

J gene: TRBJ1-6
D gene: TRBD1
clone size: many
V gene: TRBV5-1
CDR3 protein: CASSLGGQGNSPLHF
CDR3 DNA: TGCGCCAGCAGCTTGGGGGGACAGGGGAATTCACCCCTCCACTTT

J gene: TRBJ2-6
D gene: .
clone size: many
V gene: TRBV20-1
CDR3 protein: CSAGGANVLTF
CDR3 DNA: TGCAGTGCCGGGGGGGCCAACGTCCTGACTTTC

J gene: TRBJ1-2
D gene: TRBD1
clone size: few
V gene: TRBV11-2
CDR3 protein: CASSSTGVRNGYTF
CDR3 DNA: TGTGCCAGCAGCTCGACAGGGGTCAGAAATGGCTACACCTTC

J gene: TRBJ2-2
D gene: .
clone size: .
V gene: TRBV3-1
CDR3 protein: CASSQWATGELFF
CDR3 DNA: TGTGCCAGCAGCCAATGGGCGACCGGGGAGCTGTTTTTT

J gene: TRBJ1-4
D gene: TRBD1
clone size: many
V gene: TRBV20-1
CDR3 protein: CSARITGAGEKLFF
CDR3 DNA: TGCAGTGCTAGAATTACAGGGGCCGGTGAAAAACTGTTTTTT

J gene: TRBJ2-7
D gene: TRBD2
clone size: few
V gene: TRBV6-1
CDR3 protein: CASSHGTTYEQYF
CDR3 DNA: TGTGCCAGCAGCCACGGGACTACCTACGAGCAGTACTTC

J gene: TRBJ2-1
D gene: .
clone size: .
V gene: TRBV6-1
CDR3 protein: CASSPPRTAVNEQFF
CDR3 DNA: TGTGCCAGCAGCCCGCCTCGGACAGCGGTCAATGAGCAGTTCTTC

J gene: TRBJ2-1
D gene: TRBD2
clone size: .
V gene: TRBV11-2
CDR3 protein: CASSSPGAGGLYNEQFF
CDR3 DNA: TGTGCCAGCAGCTCTCCCGGAGCGGGGGGACTATACAATGAGCAGTTCTTC

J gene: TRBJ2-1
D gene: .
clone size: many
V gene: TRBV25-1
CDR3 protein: CASCPGGQINEQFF
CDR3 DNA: TGTGCCAGCTGTCCGGGGGGACAGATCAATGAGCAGTTCTTC

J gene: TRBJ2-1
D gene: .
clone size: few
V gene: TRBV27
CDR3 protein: CATNFRGEQFF
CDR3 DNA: TGTGCCACCAACTTCCGGGGGGAGCAGTTCTTC

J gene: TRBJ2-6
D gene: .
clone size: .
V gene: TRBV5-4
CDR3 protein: CASSFPGSLGANVLTF
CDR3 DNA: TGTGCCAGCAGCTTTCCGGGGTCCCTTGGGGCCAACGTCCTGACTTTC

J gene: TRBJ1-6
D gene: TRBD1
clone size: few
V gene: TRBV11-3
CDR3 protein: CASSTDRVDSPLHF
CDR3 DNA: TGTGCCAGCAGCACGGACAGGGTTGATTCACCCCTCCACTTT

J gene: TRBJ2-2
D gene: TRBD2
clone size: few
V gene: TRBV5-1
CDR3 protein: CASRTSDQNTGELFF
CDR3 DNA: TGCGCCAGCAGAACTAGCGACCAAAACACCGGGGAGCTGTTTTTT

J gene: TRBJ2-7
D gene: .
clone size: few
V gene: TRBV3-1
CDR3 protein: CASSQAGLAPYEQYF
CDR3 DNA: TGTGCCAGCAGCCAAGCGGGTCTAGCTCCCTACGAGCAGTACTTC

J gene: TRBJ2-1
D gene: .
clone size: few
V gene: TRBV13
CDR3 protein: CASSLDIWYNEQFF
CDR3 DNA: TGTGCCAGCAGCTTGGACATATGGTACAATGAGCAGTTCTTC

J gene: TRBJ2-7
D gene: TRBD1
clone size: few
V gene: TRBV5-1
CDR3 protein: CASSSGQGLDEQYF
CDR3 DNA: TGCGCCAGCAGTTCCGGACAGGGGTTGGACGAGCAGTACTTC

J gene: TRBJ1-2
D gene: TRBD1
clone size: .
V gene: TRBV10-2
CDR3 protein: CASKKQGNYGYTF
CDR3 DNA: TGCGCCAGCAAAAAACAGGGGAACTATGGCTACACCTTC

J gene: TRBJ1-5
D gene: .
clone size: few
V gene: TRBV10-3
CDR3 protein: CAISGDGGNQPQHF
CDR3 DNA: TGTGCCATCAGTGGGGACGGCGGCAATCAGCCCCAGCATTTT